Detailed here is one T cell receptor (beta chain). CDR1 is SEHNR and CDR2 is FQNEAQ in the germline V gene (reference sequence). V gave up 5 bases and J gave up 2 bases, with 10 bases separating them. This CDR3 is built from 13 residues. Clones were sequenced by immunoSEQ multiplex PCR, and TCRdb holds only the in-frame ones, with some missing. The sample consists of more than 75,000 clones, around 89% of them appearing once. This sample is drawn from a study of T cell responses to AZD1222 COVID-19 vaccine. V is TRBV7-9 and J is TRBJ2-7; possible D gene TRBD1, 5 bases. The sample consisted of peripheral blood, taken on day 0 of AZD1222 vaccination. The TCR originated in an adult in good health. The CDR3 DNA is TGTGCCAGCAGCCCGACAGAAGCCTACGAGCAGTACTTC. Amino acid sequence: CASSPTEAYEQYF.